This T cell receptor (beta chain) emerged from a study of T cell changes during pregnancy in multiple sclerosis. Measured with immunoSEQ multiplex PCR; TCRdb has only the in-frame clones, and not every one. Of 85,000 to 100,000 clones in the sample, roughly 92% are singletons; the top ten hold about 0.95%. Germline CDR1 is WSHSY and CDR2 is SAAADI. Germline trimming cut 3 bases from V and 10 bases from J; bases unmatched to any gene: 10. The CDR3 totals 14 residues. The TCR sequence derives from a female donor with multiple sclerosis, enrolled in a pregnancy study. The specimen comprised peripheral blood, sampled after pregnancy. The rearrangement links TRBV10-2 to TRBJ1-1; 8 bases fit TRBD1. CDR3 region: CASSDWTGRGVAFF. Here the CDR3 DNA reads TGCGCCAGCAGTGACTGGACAGGGAGGGGTGTAGCTTTCTTT.